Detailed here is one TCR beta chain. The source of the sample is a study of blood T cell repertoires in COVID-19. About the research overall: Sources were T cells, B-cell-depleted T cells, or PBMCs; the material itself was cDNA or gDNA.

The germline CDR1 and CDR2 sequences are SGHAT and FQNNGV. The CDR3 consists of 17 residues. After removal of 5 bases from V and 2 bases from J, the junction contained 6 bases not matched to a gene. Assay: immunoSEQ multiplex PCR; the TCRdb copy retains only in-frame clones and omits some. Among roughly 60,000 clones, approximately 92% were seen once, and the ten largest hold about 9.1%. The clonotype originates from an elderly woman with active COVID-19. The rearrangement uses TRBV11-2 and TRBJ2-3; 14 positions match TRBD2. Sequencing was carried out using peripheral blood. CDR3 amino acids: CASSGGLAGVVTDTQYF. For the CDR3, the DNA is TGTGCCAGCAGCGGGGGACTAGCGGGAGTCGTCACAGATACGCAGTATTTT.